One and the same sample provided the 12 T cell receptor beta chains below, sequenced in a study of CD8+ T cells in alopecia areata. Treatment in this sample: oral pan-JAK inhibitor, 5-10 mg twice daily. As the sequencing template, cDNA was produced by extracting RNA and reverse transcribing it. Measured with immunoSEQ multiplex PCR; TCRdb has only the in-frame clones, and not every one. The sample consists of 160,000 or so clones, less than 75% of them appearing once. Sequenced material: CD4+ T cells sorted from blood, taken between weeks 55 and 70, from a patient treated with tofacitinib. The receptors come from a human donor with alopecia areata.

This clone turned up a few times. The chain couples TRBV27 to TRBJ2-5; 9 nucleotides line up with TRBD2. The CDR3 loop spans 16 amino acids. J lost 3 bases, V lost 1 base, and 6 bases had no gene match. The V gene's germline CDR1 is MNHEY and CDR2 SMNVEV (reference sequence). The CDR3: CASSLFAGGRKETQYF. In DNA, the CDR3 is TGTGCCAGCAGTTTATTTGCGGGGGGGCGGAAAGAGACCCAGTACTTC.

This clone has ten or more counts. The chain links TRBV2 to TRBJ1-3; D gene ambiguous. Germline V gives CDR1 SNHLY, CDR2 FYNNEI. V lost 6 bases and J 0 bases, leaving 9 bases between the germline ends. CDR3 length: 14 amino acids. CDR3 amino acids: CASSPDLSGNTIYF. As DNA, the CDR3 is TGTGCCAGCAGCCCCGACCTCTCTGGAAACACCATATATTTT. Full variable domain (rest looked up from reference TRBV2 and TRBJ1-3): EPEVTQTPSHQVTQMGQEVILRCVPISNHLYFYWYRQILGQKVEFLVSFYNNEISEKSEIFDDQFSVERPDGSNFTLKIRSTKLEDSAMYFCASSPDLSGNTIYFGEGSWLTVV.

The chain employs TRBV30 and TRBJ1-2; a possible D gene is TRBD1 (6 bases). Germline V gene lookup returns CDR1 GTSNPN and CDR2 SVGIG (reference sequence). The CDR3 runs to 14 residues. Trimming took off 3 bases at V and 2 bases at J, with 13 bases between the two ends. The CDR3 here is CAWRWGPMNYGYTF. CDR3 in DNA: TGTGCCTGGAGGTGGGGGCCAATGAACTATGGCTACACCTTC.

The chain recombines TRBV30 with TRBJ1-1; possibly TRBD1 for D (5 bases). The germline gives CDR1 GTSNPN, CDR2 SVGIG (reference sequence). The CDR3 length is 12 residues. Trimming removed 4 bases at V and 11 bases at J, with 17 bases between. The CDR3 DNA reads TGTGCCTGGACAACATCCGGGACGCGGGCTTTCTTT. This translates into CAWTTSGTRAFF.

The rearrangement uses TRBV2 and TRBJ1-4, with D unresolved. Germline lookup yields CDR1 SNHLY and CDR2 FYNNEI. The V end was cut by 4 bases, the J end by 5 bases, with 5 bases between. The CDR3 runs 12 residues. The CDR3 is CASSAQNEKLFF. CDR3 nucleotides: TGTGCCAGCAGTGCCCAGAATGAAAAACTGTTTTTT.

The chain couples TRBV5-1 to TRBJ2-7; a weak D match, TRBD2 (5 bases). This CDR3 has 14 amino acids. The germline V gene encodes CDR1 SGHRS and CDR2 YFSETQ. V was clipped by 6 bases and J by 0 bases, with 13 bases between them. CDR3 sequence (DNA): TGCGCCAGCAATCCCACGGCGGGCTCCTACGAGCAGTACTTC. This encodes CASNPTAGSYEQYF.

V and J are TRBV10-3 and TRBJ2-1; perhaps TRBD2 as D (7 bases). V was clipped by 8 bases and J by 8 bases, with 16 bases between them. This CDR3 is built from 13 residues. CDR1 and CDR2 (germline): ENHRY, SYGVKD. The CDR3 loop is CAIGGAAMDEQFF. The CDR3, as DNA: TGTGCCATCGGGGGGGCTGCGATGGATGAGCAGTTCTTC.

The gene calls are TRBV29-1 and TRBJ1-1; D is ambiguous. Trimming shortened V by 2 bases and J by 0 bases, and 10 bases separated the two germline ends. Germline CDR1 and CDR2: SQVTM and ANQGSEA. This CDR3 region has 14 residues. CDR3 loop: CSVELWAMNTEAFF. The CDR3, as DNA: TGCAGCGTTGAATTGTGGGCGATGAACACTGAAGCTTTCTTT.

The rearrangement joins TRBV25-1 to TRBJ2-1; weak D call: TRBD1 (6 bases). Germline CDR1 MGHDK, CDR2 SYGVNS. The CDR3 has 16 residues. V was shortened by 1 base and J by 0 bases, with 10 bases between the two germline ends. CDR3 DNA sequence: TGTGCCAGCAGTGAATTTGACAGGCGCTCCTACAATGAGCAGTTCTTC. Translation: CASSEFDRRSYNEQFF.

CDR3: CAWRRQPTNEKLFF. The CDR3 nucleotides read TGTGCCTGGAGACGACAGCCAACTAATGAAAAACTGTTTTTT. The rearrangement links TRBV30 to TRBJ1-4, with a possible D match to TRBD1 (5 bases). Trimming removed 3 bases at V and 0 bases at J, with 8 bases between. Germline loops: CDR1 GTSNPN, CDR2 SVGIG (reference sequence). The length of the CDR3 is 14 residues.

In this sample, this clone turned up a few times. This chain connects TRBV6-1 to TRBJ1-5; D gene unclear. Trimming took 2 bases from V and 4 from J, leaving 3 bases between them. Looked up from germline, CDR1 is MNHNS and CDR2 is SASEGT. The CDR3 length is 12 residues. The CDR3 sequence is CASSERNQPQHF. The DNA for the CDR3 is TGTGCCAGCAGTGAAAGGAATCAGCCCCAGCATTTT.

The chain uses TRBV4-1 and TRBJ1-6; 7 bases line up with TRBD1. Germline CDR1 and CDR2: MGHRA and YSYEKL. The CDR3 covers 15 residues. V was clipped by 2 bases and J by 9 bases; unmatched bases: 7. Written as DNA, the CDR3 is TGCGCCAGCAGCCAATTCGACAGGGACGGTTCACCCCTCCACTTT. This translates into CASSQFDRDGSPLHF.